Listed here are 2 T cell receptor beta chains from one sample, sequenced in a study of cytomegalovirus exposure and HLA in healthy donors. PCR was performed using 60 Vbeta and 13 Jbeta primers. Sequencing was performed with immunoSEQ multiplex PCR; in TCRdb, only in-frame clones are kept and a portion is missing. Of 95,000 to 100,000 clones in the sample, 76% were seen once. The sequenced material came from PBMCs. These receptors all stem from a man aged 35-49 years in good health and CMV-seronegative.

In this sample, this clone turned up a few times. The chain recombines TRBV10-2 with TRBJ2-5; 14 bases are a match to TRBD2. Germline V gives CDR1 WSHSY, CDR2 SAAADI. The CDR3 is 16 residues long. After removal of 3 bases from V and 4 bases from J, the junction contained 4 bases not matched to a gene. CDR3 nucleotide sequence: TGCGCCAGCAGTGAAGGACTAGCGGGGGGCAGAGAGACCCAGTACTTC. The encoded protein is CASSEGLAGGRETQYF.

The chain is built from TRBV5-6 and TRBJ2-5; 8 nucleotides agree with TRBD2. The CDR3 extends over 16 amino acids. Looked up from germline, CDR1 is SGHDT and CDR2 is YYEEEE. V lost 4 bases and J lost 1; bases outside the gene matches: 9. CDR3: CASSAPDSGAQETQYF. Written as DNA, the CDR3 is TGTGCCAGCAGCGCCCCTGATAGCGGGGCCCAAGAGACCCAGTACTTC.